Given below is one T cell receptor (beta chain) in context. The target of this receptor is not known. No much larger clonotype is one base removed from it; base qualities were not supplied. The CDR3 sequence holds 15 residues, the cysteine and phenylalanine included. The only DNA kept is the CDR3, 45 bases in frame from the first base. V drops 1 base and J drops 0 bases, leaving 9 bases in between. The CDR1 and CDR2 encoded by the germline V gene are SGHTA and FQGNSA. The data belong to a study of T cell clonotyping in hematopoietic cell transplantation (dated by TCRdb to about 2021). With regard to the full study: Pretransplant samples from recipients were collected after cytoreduction. A total of 110 to 150 blood samples were collected in the study from roughly 33 consecutive transplant recipients and their related donors. Recruitment of patients ran from late 2015 to early 2017, and follow-up continued until September 2020 or until death. The study at large found these results: A decrease in recipient TCR diversity was observed after transplant, and a progressive increase in pathologically expanded clonotypes was seen from day 30 to day 180. The sample size was limited and the cells went unsorted, which meant the CD4 and CD8 repertoire contributions could not be told apart. Overlap with donor repertoires was found for only a small fraction of recipient repertoires, with over 95% found to appear de novo at the given depth. Inverse Simpson Index values from donors and from recipients before transplant predicted broader TCR repertoire diversity after transplant.

The immunoSEQ assay, a bias-controlled multiplex PCR using V- and J-specific primers, was used to amplify TCR beta CDR3 regions from genomic DNA. In a second PCR step, the CDR3 amplicons were tagged with a proprietary barcode plus Illumina adapter sequences. CDR3 libraries were sequenced on an Illumina MiSeq instrument. The original methods were these. Export and quality control were handled in immunoSEQ Analyzer 3.0, while downstream analyses relied on R Bioconductor and Immunarch. Only productive rearrangements in the normalized downsampled data set were used to calculate repertoire metrics. In the normalized cohort, clonotypes with more than 5 templates were defined as pathologically expanded. The Inverse Simpson Index served as the measure of repertoire diversity. To capture all clonotypes, CMV-specificity analyses were performed on the non-normalized data set. This is the immuneACCESS table as TCRdb keeps it, with only in-frame sequences that have V and J called. A part of the clones is gone; compared with another copy, unresolved V genes explain less than half, and the rest is unexplained. V and J calls and clone size are those listed in that table; D and trimming were worked out from the DNA. Present in this sample are tens of thousands of clones, under 90% of which were seen just once. The ten most abundant clones make up about 3.5% of the sample.

In light of the paper, this sample's time point label describes: recipient sample about 28 days before transplant, after cytoreduction. Blood from recipients was drawn about 28 days before transplant and again at days 30, 100 and 180 after transplant. Nuclei Lysis Solution was used to extract genomic DNA from fresh or cryopreserved unfractionated peripheral blood mononuclear cells. This clonotype was sampled from a young man with biphenotypic leukemia. Some clones in this sample may be carry-over from other donors' samples. The V and J segments used are TRBV7-2 and TRBJ1-1, and perhaps TRBD1 as D gene, on 5 matching bases. Sequencing used peripheral blood mononuclear cells, obtained before stem cell transplant. The encoded CDR3 is CASSLGRVMNTEAFF. Here is the DNA: TGTGCCAGCAGCTTAGGCAGGGTTATGAACACTGAAGCTTTCTTT.